Shown below are 11 T cell receptor beta chains from a single sample sequenced in a study of T cell responses to AZD1222 COVID-19 vaccine. TCRdb's copy holds only in-frame clones and misses some; the assay was immunoSEQ multiplex PCR. The sample gives about 170,000 clones, about nine tenths of which show up once; 2.6% is in the top ten. Here the sequenced sample was peripheral blood, taken on day 0 of AZD1222 vaccination. The receptors shown here come from an adult in good health.

A word on this clone: Other DNA sequences in the same sample also yield this CDR3. This chain connects TRBV3-1 (or the pseudogene TRBV3-2) to TRBJ2-3, with 8 bases aligning to TRBD2. Looked up from germline, CDR1 is LGHDT and CDR2 is YNNKEL (reference sequence). J lost 0 bases, V lost 4 bases, and 3 bases had no gene match. The CDR3 extends over 15 amino acids. CDR3 nucleotide sequence: TGTGCCAGCAGCCCTACTAGCGGAAGCACAGATACGCAGTATTTT. Translation: CASSPTSGSTDTQYF.

The CDR3 region is CASRRDRGPYEQYF. CDR3 nucleotides: TGTGCCAGCAGACGGGACAGAGGCCCTTACGAGCAGTACTTC. This rearrangement joins TRBV2 to TRBJ2-7; 7 positions match TRBD1. The CDR3 is made up of 14 amino acids. The ends lost 6 bases at V and 4 bases at J; junction bases unmatched: 9. CDR1 is SNHLY and CDR2 is FYNNEI in the germline V gene.

The chain couples TRBV10-1 to TRBJ2-7; TRBD1 is a possible D gene (5 bases). This CDR3 is 14 amino acids long. The germline CDR1 and CDR2 sequences are WNHNN and SYGVQD (reference sequence). V was trimmed by 1 base and J by 2 bases, leaving 9 bases between them. The DNA of the CDR3 is TGCGCCAGCAGTGAGTTGGGGCAGACCTACGAGCAGTACTTC. Protein: CASSELGQTYEQYF.

The chain has TRBV6-1 and TRBJ2-7; possible D gene TRBD2, 6 bases. V was cut by 3 bases and J by 2 bases, with 20 bases left in between. This CDR3 has 17 amino acids. CDR1 and CDR2 (germline): MNHNS, SASEGT. The CDR3 DNA reads TGTGCCAGCAGTGAGCTGGCGGTCTGGGGAGGCCCCTACGAGCAGTACTTC. Its translation: CASSELAVWGGPYEQYF.

CDR3 bases: TGTGCCAGCAGCCCCCAAGCGAACCGGAATGAGCAGTTCTTC. Amino acid sequence: CASSPQANRNEQFF. The chain is built from TRBV11-2 and TRBJ2-1; D not resolved. The CDR3 is 14 amino acids. V was trimmed by 5 bases and J by 7 bases, leaving 15 bases between them. From germline, CDR1 is SGHAT and CDR2 FQNNGV.

V usage is TRBV15 and J usage is TRBJ2-7; TRBD1 or TRBD2 may be the D gene (5 bases each). This CDR3 contains 13 residues. Trimming pared 7 bases from V and 6 bases from J, leaving 16 bases between. Germline-derived CDR1 and CDR2 are LNHNV and YYDKDF (reference sequence). The CDR3 is CATNLMGEGEQYF. The CDR3 coding sequence is TGTGCCACCAACCTAATGGGGGAAGGCGAGCAGTACTTC.

The rearrangement uses TRBV15 and TRBJ1-2; 11 bases line up with TRBD1. This CDR3 spans 17 amino acids. The J segment lost 7 bases and the V segment lost 3 bases, leaving 13 bases of the junction unmatched. CDR1 and CDR2 from the germline V gene are LNHNV and YYDKDF (reference sequence). The CDR3 DNA sequence: TGTGCCACCAGCAGTTTAGGATGGCGGACAGGGGGCGTTGGCTACACCTTC. It yields the protein CATSSLGWRTGGVGYTF.

V is TRBV6-5 and J is TRBJ2-7; 10 bases match TRBD1. V was pared by 1 base and J by 6 bases, with 9 bases of the junction left unmatched. Germline CDR1 is MNHEY and CDR2 is SVGAGI. CDR3 length: 16 residues. The CDR3 loop reads CASSYFSGTGESEQYF. The CDR3 DNA reads as TGTGCCAGCAGTTACTTTAGTGGGACAGGGGAGAGCGAGCAGTACTTC.

The chain carries TRBV12-3 or TRBV12-4 and TRBJ2-7, with D maybe TRBD2 (6 bases). This CDR3 is 13 amino acids long. Trimming shortened V by 2 bases and J by 3 bases, and 8 bases separated the two germline ends. The CDR3: CASSLRRDYEQYF. In nucleotides, the CDR3 is TGTGCCAGCAGTTTAAGGCGGGACTACGAGCAGTACTTC.

J is TRBJ1-2 and V is TRBV11-2, with D unresolved. Germline assignment: CDR1 SGHAT and CDR2 FQNNGV. The V end was cut by 0 bases, the J end by 8 bases, with 10 bases between. The CDR3 loop spans 13 amino acids. The CDR3 DNA reads as TGTGCCAGCAGCTTAGAGCGCCGCTGGGGCTACACCTTC. It specifies CASSLERRWGYTF. Full variable domain (remainder filled in from reference TRBV11-2 and TRBJ1-2): EAGVAQSPRYKIIEKRQSVAFWCNPISGHATLYWYQQILGQGPKLLIQFQNNGVVDDSQLPKDRFSAERLKGVDSTLKIQPAKLEDSAVYLCASSLERRWGYTFGSGTRLTVV.

The chain carries TRBV28 and TRBJ2-3; D gene uncertain. Germline-derived CDR1 and CDR2 are MDHEN and SYDVKM. The CDR3 runs 13 residues. V dropped 10 bases and J dropped 1 base, with 12 bases sitting between them. The CDR3 coding sequence is TGTGCCACAACCGACGGTGGCACAGATACGCAGTATTTT. It codes for CATTDGGTDTQYF.